Listed below are T cell receptor beta chains from one sample, sequenced in a study of blood T cell repertoires in COVID-19. Clones were read by immunoSEQ multiplex PCR, and TCRdb kept only the in-frame ones, dropping some. The sample consists of under 450,000 clones, about 80% of them appearing once. The sample comprised peripheral blood. All receptors come from a human donor with acute or convalescent COVID-19. The donor label of this sample is uncertain. CDR3s include the opening cysteine and the closing phenylalanine or tryptophan.

CDR3aa	v_gene	j_gene
CATSTGTSREYEAFF	TRBV15	TRBJ1-1
CASSLGARGTGNTIYF	TRBV2	TRBJ1-3
CASTPGTGYYGYTF	TRBV2	TRBJ1-2
CASSLESEQYF	TRBV11-2	TRBJ2-7
CASTPGGGGTEAFF	TRBV28	TRBJ1-1
CAISGGPDSRAEAFF	TRBV10-3	TRBJ1-1
CASSKGTSRGSNIQYF	TRBV11-3	TRBJ2-4
CASSESGFYGYTF	TRBV18	TRBJ1-2
CASSPRPQGDGYTF	TRBV9	TRBJ1-2
CASSGGWNEQFF	TRBV6-5	TRBJ2-1
CASSPDPTGSYEQYF	TRBV9	TRBJ2-7
CASAPGTGHGYTF	TRBV30	TRBJ1-2
CASTSPGGTSVYNEQFF	TRBV19	TRBJ2-1
CAGRPGTSGTDTQYF	TRBV6-5	TRBJ2-3
CASSPFRTGGYKLFF	TRBV2	TRBJ1-4
CASRYTGNTEAFF	TRBV28	TRBJ1-1
CASSFGRGPNYGYTF	TRBV11-2	TRBJ1-2
CASSFRAGGNSPLHF	TRBV7-2	TRBJ1-6
CAIKTGGSAWGDGYTF	TRBV28	TRBJ1-2
CASSERKVGNTEAFF	TRBV6-1	TRBJ1-1
CASSPTRGEAFF	TRBV7-9	TRBJ1-1
CASSPTTVSNTGELFF	TRBV2	TRBJ2-2
CASFTLNYGYTF	TRBV19	TRBJ1-2
CASSYFSYSNQPQHF	TRBV6-5	TRBJ1-5
CATSRQGTTGELFF	TRBV15	TRBJ2-2
CASSAWNGQEYEQYF	TRBV18	TRBJ2-7
CASSPLGDSNYGYTF	TRBV18	TRBJ1-2
CASSLGHGGQGNEAFF	TRBV7-6	TRBJ1-1
CASRRQGNQPQHF	TRBV12-3/TRBV12-4	TRBJ1-5
CASSGTEAPYEQYF	TRBV18	TRBJ2-7
CASSHSTGVGSPLHF	TRBV3-1/TRBV3-2	TRBJ1-6
CASSPPGPREGLRTQYF	TRBV18	TRBJ2-5
CAWCLTGGWTEAFF	TRBV30	TRBJ1-1
CSASWGGNQPQHF	TRBV20-1	TRBJ1-5
CASSVPHGNTEAFF	TRBV28	TRBJ1-1
CASSPGAGPYGYTF	TRBV18	TRBJ1-2
CASSRTGSSYEQYF	TRBV7-9	TRBJ2-7
CASSRPGGYTEAFF	TRBV19	TRBJ1-1
CASTRGLAGGAGKNEQFF	TRBV9	TRBJ2-1
CATSSEEGGLPYYNEQFF	TRBV15	TRBJ2-1
CASSFSGYGFEQYF	TRBV11-2	TRBJ2-7
CASSRGVANEKLFF	TRBV6-5	TRBJ1-4
CASRPLDRANTGELFF	TRBV5-1	TRBJ2-2
CATEGLLNTEAFF	TRBV6-6	TRBJ1-1
CASSPGSGYTEAFF	TRBV5-1	TRBJ1-1
CASSPRATGNTIYF	TRBV25-1	TRBJ1-3
CASSLAGGDRGSNSPLHF	TRBV7-9	TRBJ1-6
CASRARGQGEYNEQFF	TRBV28	TRBJ2-1
CASSPLTGSEQYF	TRBV2	TRBJ2-7